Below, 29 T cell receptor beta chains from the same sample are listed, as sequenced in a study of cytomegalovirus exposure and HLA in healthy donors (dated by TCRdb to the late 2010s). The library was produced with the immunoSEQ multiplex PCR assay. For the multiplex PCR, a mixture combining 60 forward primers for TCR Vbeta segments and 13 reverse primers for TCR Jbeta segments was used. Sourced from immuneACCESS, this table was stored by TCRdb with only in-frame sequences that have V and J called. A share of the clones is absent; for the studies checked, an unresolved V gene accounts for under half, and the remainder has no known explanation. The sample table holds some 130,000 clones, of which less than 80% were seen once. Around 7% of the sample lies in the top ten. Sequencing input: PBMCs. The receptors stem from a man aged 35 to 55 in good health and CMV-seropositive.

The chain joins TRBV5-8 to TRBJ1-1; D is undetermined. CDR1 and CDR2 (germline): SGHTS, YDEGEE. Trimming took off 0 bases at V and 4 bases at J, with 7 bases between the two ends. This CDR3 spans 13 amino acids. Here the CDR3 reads CASSLGRGTEAFF. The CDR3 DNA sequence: TGTGCCAGCAGCTTGGGACGCGGCACTGAAGCTTTCTTT.

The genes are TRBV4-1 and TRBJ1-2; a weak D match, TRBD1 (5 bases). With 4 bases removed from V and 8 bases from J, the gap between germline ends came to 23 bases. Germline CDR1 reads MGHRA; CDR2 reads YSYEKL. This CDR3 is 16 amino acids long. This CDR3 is CASSRGAHRDVRGYTF. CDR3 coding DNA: TGCGCCAGCAGCCGTGGGGCTCATAGAGATGTTAGGGGCTACACCTTC.

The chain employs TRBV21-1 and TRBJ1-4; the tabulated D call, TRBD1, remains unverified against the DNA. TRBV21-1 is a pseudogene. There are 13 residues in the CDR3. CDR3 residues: CARKGQGWEKLFF. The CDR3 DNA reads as TGTGCCAGGAAAGGACAGGGGTGGGAAAAACTGTTTTTT.

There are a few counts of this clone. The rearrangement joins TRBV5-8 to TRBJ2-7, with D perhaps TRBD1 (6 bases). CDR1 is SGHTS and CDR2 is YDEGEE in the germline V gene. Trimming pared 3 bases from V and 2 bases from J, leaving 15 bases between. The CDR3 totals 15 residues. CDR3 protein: CASSSHRVMAYEQYF. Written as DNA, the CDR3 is TGTGCCAGCAGCTCCCACAGGGTCATGGCCTACGAGCAGTACTTC.

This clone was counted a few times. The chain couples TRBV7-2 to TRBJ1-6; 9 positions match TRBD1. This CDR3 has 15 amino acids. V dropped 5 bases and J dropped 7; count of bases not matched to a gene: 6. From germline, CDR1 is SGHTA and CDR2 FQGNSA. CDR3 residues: CASSRVGQGNSPLHF. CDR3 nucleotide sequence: TGTGCCAGCAGCCGTGTCGGACAGGGGAATTCACCCCTCCACTTT.

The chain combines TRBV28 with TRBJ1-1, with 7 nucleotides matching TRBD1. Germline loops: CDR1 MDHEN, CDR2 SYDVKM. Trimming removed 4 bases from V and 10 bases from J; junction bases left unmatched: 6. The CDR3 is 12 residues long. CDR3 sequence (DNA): TGTGCCAGCAGTTACAGGGGTTTAGGAGCTTTCTTT. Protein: CASSYRGLGAFF.

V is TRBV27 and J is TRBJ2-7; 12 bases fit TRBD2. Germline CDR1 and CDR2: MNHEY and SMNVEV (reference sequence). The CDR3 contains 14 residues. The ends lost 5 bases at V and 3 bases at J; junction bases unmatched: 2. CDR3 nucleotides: TGTGCCAGCAGTAAACTAGCGGGAGGCTACGAGCAGTACTTC. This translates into CASSKLAGGYEQYF.

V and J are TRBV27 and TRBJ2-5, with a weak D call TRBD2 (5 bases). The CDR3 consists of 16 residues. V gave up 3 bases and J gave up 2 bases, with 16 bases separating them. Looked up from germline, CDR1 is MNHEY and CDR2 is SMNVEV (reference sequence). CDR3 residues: CASSFGYGINQETQYF. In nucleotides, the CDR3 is TGTGCCAGCAGTTTCGGGTACGGGATAAATCAAGAGACCCAGTACTTC.

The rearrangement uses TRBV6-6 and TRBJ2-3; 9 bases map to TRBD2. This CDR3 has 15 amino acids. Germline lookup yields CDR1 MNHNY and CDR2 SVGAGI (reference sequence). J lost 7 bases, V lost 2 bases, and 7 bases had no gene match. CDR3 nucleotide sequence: TGTGCCAGCAGTTACGGGCTAGCGGGGTACCATACGCAGTATTTT. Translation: CASSYGLAGYHTQYF.

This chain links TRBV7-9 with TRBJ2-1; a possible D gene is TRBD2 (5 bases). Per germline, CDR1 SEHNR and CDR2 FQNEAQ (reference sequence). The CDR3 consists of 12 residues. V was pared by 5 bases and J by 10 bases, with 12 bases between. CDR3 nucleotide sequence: TGTGCCAGCAGCCTCCACTCGGGGGAGCAGTTCTTC. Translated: CASSLHSGEQFF.

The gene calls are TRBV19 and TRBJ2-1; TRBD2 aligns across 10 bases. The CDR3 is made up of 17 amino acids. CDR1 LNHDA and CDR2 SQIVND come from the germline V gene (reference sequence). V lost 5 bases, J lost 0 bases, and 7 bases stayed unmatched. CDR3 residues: CASSQTSGWSSYNEQFF. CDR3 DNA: TGTGCCAGTAGTCAGACTAGCGGGTGGAGCTCCTACAATGAGCAGTTCTTC.

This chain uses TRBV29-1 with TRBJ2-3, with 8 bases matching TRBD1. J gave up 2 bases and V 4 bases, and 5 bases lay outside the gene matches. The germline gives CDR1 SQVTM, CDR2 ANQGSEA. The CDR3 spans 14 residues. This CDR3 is CSVGRTGITDTQYF. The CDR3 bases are TGCAGCGTTGGAAGGACAGGGATCACAGATACGCAGTATTTT.

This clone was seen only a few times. The CDR3 nucleotides read TGTGCCAGCACCAAACGGGGGGGGCAGGGGTATCAGCCCCAGCATTTT. Amino acids: CASTKRGGQGYQPQHF. The J gene is TRBJ1-5, the V gene TRBV28, with D possibly matching TRBD1 (6 bases). There are 16 residues in the CDR3. Trimming pared 7 bases from V and 5 bases from J, leaving 21 bases between. Germline CDR1 reads MDHEN; CDR2 reads SYDVKM.

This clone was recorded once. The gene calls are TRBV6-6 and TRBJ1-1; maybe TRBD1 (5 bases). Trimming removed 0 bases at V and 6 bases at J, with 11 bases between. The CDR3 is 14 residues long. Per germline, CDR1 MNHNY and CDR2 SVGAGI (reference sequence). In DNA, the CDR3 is TGTGCCAGCAGTTACTCTCCGGGGGGGTCTGAAGCTTTCTTT. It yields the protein CASSYSPGGSEAFF.

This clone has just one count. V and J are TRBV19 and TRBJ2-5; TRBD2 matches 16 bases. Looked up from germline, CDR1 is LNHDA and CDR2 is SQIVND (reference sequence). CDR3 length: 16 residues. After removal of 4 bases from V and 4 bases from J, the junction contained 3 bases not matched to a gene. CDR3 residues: CASSTGTSGRGETQYF. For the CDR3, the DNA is TGTGCCAGTAGTACCGGGACTAGCGGGAGGGGAGAGACCCAGTACTTC.

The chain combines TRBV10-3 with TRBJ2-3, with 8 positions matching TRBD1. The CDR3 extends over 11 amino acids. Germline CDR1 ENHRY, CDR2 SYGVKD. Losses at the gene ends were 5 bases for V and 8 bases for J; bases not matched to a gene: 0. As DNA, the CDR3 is TGTGCCATCAGTCAGGGGGCTACGCAGTATTTT. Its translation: CAISQGATQYF.

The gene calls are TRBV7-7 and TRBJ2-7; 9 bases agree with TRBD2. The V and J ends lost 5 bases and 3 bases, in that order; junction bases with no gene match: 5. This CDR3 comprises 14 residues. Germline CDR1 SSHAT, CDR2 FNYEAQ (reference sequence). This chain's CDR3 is CASSPSAGGYEQYF. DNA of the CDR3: TGTGCCAGCAGCCCATCAGCGGGAGGCTACGAGCAGTACTTC.

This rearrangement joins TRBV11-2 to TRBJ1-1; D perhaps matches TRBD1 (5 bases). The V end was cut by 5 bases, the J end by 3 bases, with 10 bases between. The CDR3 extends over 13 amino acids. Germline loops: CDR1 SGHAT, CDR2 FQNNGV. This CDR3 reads CASSRRGDTEAFF. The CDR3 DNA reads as TGTGCCAGCAGCCGACGGGGGGACACTGAAGCTTTCTTT.

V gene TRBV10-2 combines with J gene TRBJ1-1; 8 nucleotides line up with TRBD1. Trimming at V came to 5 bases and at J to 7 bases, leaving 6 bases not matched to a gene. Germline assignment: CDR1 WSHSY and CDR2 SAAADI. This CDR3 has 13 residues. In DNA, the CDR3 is TGCGCCAGCAGTACCGACAGGGGAGTTGAAGCTTTCTTT. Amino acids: CASSTDRGVEAFF.

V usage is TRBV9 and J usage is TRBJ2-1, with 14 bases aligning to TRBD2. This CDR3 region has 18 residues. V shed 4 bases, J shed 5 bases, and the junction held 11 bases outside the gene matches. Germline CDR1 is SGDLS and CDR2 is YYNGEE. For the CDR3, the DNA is TGTGCCAGCAGCATGCGACTAGCGGGAGGGGTTGGGAACAATGAGCAGTTCTTC. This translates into CASSMRLAGGVGNNEQFF.

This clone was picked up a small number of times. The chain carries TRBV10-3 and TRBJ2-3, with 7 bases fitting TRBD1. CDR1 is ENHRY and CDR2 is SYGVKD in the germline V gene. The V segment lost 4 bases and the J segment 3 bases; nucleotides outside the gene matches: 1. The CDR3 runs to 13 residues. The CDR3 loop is CAISGGQTDTQYF. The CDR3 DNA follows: TGTGCCATCAGTGGGGGACAGACAGATACGCAGTATTTT.

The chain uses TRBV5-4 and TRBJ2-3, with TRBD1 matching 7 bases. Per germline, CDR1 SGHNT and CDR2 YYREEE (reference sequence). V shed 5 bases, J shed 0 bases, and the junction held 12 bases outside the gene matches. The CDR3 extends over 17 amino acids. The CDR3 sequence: CASREVDRTPSTDTQYF. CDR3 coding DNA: TGTGCCAGCAGGGAAGTGGACAGGACTCCTAGCACAGATACGCAGTATTTT.

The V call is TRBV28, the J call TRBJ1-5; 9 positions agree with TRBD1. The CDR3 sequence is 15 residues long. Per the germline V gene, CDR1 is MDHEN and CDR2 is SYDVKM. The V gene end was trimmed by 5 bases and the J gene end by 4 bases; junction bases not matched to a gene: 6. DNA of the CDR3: TGTGCCAGCAGTGGACGGGACAGGGATAATCAGCCCCAGCATTTT. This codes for CASSGRDRDNQPQHF.

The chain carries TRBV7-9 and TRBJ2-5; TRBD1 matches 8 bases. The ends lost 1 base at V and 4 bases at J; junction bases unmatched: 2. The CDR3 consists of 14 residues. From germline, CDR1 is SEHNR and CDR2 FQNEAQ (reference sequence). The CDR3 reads CASSLGGQVETQYF. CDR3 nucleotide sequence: TGTGCCAGCAGCTTAGGGGGACAGGTAGAGACCCAGTACTTC.

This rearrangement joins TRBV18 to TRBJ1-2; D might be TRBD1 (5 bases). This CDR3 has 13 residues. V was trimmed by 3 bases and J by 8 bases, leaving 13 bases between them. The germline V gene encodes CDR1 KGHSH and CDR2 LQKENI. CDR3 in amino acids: CASSPETDRGYTF. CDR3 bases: TGTGCCAGCTCACCCGAGACAGATCGGGGCTACACCTTC.

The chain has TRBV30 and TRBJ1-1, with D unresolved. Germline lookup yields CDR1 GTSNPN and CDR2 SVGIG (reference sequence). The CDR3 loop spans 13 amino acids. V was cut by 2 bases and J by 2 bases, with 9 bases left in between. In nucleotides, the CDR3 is TGTGCCTGGAGTCCAGGTCCCAACACTGAAGCTTTCTTT. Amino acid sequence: CAWSPGPNTEAFF.

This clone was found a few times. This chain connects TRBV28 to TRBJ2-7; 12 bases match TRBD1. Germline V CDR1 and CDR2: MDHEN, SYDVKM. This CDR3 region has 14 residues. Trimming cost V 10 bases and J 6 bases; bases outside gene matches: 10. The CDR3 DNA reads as TGTGCCACCTGTCCCGGGACAGGGGGCTGCGAGCAGTACTTC. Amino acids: CATCPGTGGCEQYF.

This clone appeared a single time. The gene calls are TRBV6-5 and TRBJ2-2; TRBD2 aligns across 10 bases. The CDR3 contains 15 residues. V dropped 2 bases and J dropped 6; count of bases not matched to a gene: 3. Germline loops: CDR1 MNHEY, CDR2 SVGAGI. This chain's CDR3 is CASSYGSGRAGELFF. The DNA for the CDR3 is TGTGCCAGCAGTTACGGAAGCGGGAGGGCCGGGGAGCTGTTTTTT.

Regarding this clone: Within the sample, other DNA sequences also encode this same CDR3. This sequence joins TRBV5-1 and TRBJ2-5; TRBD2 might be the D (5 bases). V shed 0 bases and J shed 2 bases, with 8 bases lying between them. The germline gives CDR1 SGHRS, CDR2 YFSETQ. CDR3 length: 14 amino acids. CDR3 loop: CASSLAGRQETQYF. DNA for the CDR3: TGCGCCAGCAGCTTGGCTGGGAGACAAGAGACCCAGTACTTC.